This T cell receptor beta chain was identified in a study of shared clonotypes between healthy human individuals. Tens of thousands of T cell genomes (roughly 0.2 ug DNA) went into each sorted-subset replicate. The method was immunoSEQ multiplex PCR; TCRdb's version includes in-frame clones alone and lacks a portion of them. The sample has 2 million to 2.5 million clones; 90% to 97% are singletons. As for this clone: Its specificity is not known.

Study results and caveats: The small donor group covered limited genetic and exposure diversity.

Trimming removed 7 bases from V and 0 bases from J, with 13 bases in between. There are 15 residues in the CDR3. Germline CDR1 reads SGHDT; CDR2 reads YYEEEE. The V call is TRBV5-6, the J call TRBJ1-4, with D maybe TRBD1 (6 bases). The receptor was derived from a man between 18 and 29 years old in good health. The sample taken for sequencing was naive CD4+ T cells sorted from blood. Regarding subset: CD45RA+ positively selected. The CDR3 here is CASATGLSTNEKLFF. CDR3 nucleotides: TGTGCCAGCGCAACAGGGTTGTCAACTAATGAAAAACTGTTTTTT.